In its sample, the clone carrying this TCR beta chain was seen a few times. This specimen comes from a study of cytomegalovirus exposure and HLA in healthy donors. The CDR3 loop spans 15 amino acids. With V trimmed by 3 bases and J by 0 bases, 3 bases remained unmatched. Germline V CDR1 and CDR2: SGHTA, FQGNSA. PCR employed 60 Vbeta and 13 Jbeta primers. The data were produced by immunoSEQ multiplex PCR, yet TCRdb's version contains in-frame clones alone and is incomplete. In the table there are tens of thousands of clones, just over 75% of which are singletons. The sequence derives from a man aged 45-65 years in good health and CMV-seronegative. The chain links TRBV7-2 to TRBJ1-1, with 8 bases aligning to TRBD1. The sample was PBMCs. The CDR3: CASSFRTGLNTEAFF. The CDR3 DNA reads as TGTGCCAGCAGCTTCCGGACAGGGCTGAACACTGAAGCTTTCTTT. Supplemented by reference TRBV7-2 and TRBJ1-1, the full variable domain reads GAGVSQSPSNKVTEKGKDVELRCDPISGHTALYWYRQSLGQGLEFLIYFQGNSAPDKSGLPSDRFSAERTGGSVSTLTIQRTQQEDSAVYLCASSFRTGLNTEAFFGQGTRLTVV.